The next 15 T cell receptor beta chains were all read from a single sample in a study of T cells in localized non-small cell lung cancer. The method was immunoSEQ multiplex PCR; TCRdb's version includes in-frame clones alone and lacks a portion of them. This sample has thousands of clones; roughly a quarter occur once, and the top ten carry about 9.1%. The sample in question was lung tumor tissue, obtained before any cancer treatment. The origin of the receptors is a woman aged 40-69 years with stage I squamous cell lung carcinoma.

This clone was observed a handful of times. The rearrangement uses TRBV19 and TRBJ1-1; TRBD1 agrees at 7 bases. Germline V CDR1 and CDR2: LNHDA, SQIVND (reference sequence). The CDR3 totals 14 residues. V was clipped by 5 bases and J by 0 bases; unmatched bases: 3. CDR3 region: CASSYRGLNTEAFF. The DNA for the CDR3 is TGTGCCAGTAGTTACAGGGGATTGAACACTGAAGCTTTCTTT.

The chain has TRBV11-3 and TRBJ2-1, with 13 bases lining up with TRBD2. Trimming cost V 4 bases and J 9 bases; bases outside gene matches: 12. CDR1 SGHNT and CDR2 YENEEA come from the germline V gene. The CDR3 has 17 residues. CDR3 sequence (DNA): TGTGCCAGCAGCTCCCAGGGGACTAGCGGGATAGGGAGTGAGCAGTTCTTC. This codes for CASSSQGTSGIGSEQFF. Together with reference TRBV11-3 and TRBJ2-1, the CDR3 gives the full variable domain: EAGVVQSPRYKIIEKKQPVAFWCNPISGHNTLYWYLQNLGQGPELLIRYENEEAVDDSQLPKDRFSAERLKGVDSTLKIQPAELGDSAVYLCASSSQGTSGIGSEQFFGPGTRLTVL.

This clone was detected only once. V usage is TRBV5-1 and J usage is TRBJ2-1, with TRBD2 matching over 7 bases. The CDR3 consists of 15 residues. Trimming removed 0 bases from V and 7 bases from J; junction bases left unmatched: 7. The germline CDR1 and CDR2 sequences are SGHRS and YFSETQ. Here the CDR3 reads CASSLVVTGGNEQFF. The CDR3 nucleotides are TGCGCCAGCAGCTTGGTGGTAACGGGAGGAAATGAGCAGTTCTTC.

This clone was found a few times. This sequence joins TRBV6-8 and TRBJ1-2; D not certain. The CDR3 is 13 amino acids. Trimming left V 10 bases short and J 5 bases short, with 17 bases between. The germline V gene has CDR1 MNHGY and CDR2 SAAAGT. The CDR3 DNA is TGTGCCACCAAGAGAAGCGAGGATTATGGCTACACCTTC. It translates to CATKRSEDYGYTF.

The gene calls are TRBV11-3 and TRBJ1-6, with TRBD1 matching over 9 bases. The CDR3 covers 15 residues. Trimming took 2 bases from V and 9 from J; bases not matched to a gene: 5. Germline V gene sequence: CDR1 SGHNT, CDR2 YENEEA. As DNA, the CDR3 is TGTGCCAGCAGCTTACAGGACAGGGGCGGTTCACCCCTCCACTTT. It yields the protein CASSLQDRGGSPLHF.

This chain joins TRBV6-8 and TRBJ2-5; tentative D call: TRBD1 (5 bases). The CDR3 is made up of 15 amino acids. In germline, CDR1 is MNHGY, CDR2 SAAAGT. V lost 5 bases and J 5 bases, leaving 18 bases between the germline ends. CDR3 DNA sequence: TGTGCCAGCAGTCCCCCGGTCCAGGGTGGCGAGACCCAGTACTTC. Protein product: CASSPPVQGGETQYF.

V gene TRBV29-1 combines with J gene TRBJ2-7; TRBD1 is a possible D gene (6 bases). This CDR3 comprises 14 residues. The V and J ends lost 4 bases and 6 bases respectively, with 19 bases between them. The germline V gene has CDR1 SQVTM and CDR2 ANQGSEA. The DNA of the CDR3 is TGCAGCGTTGGGGGCGGACAGCTGTTCCGCGAGCAGTACTTC. This codes for CSVGGGQLFREQYF.

This clone was observed a few times. The chain combines TRBV9 with TRBJ1-2, with 9 bases that match TRBD1. The CDR3 runs to 13 residues. V dropped 3 bases and J dropped 7; count of bases not matched to a gene: 4. CDR1 is SGDLS and CDR2 is YYNGEE in the germline V gene. The CDR3 loop is CASSEGQGSGYTF. In DNA form, the CDR3 reads TGTGCCAGCAGCGAGGGACAGGGATCTGGCTACACCTTC.

This clone is labeled large. At one of its ends the junction is not consistent with the germline gene, which may arise from a read error. This rearrangement joins TRBV6-8 to TRBJ1-4; D is undetermined. CDR3 size: 14 residues. Germline assignment: CDR1 MNHGY and CDR2 SAAAGT. For the CDR3, the DNA is TGTGCCAGCAGTAACTCGAACAGTGATGAAAAACTGTTTTTT. Protein: CASSNSNSDEKLFF.

The gene calls are TRBV11-3 and TRBJ2-1; 9 nucleotides align to TRBD2. With V trimmed by 4 bases and J by 7 bases, 8 bases remained unmatched. Germline CDR1 is SGHNT and CDR2 is YENEEA. The CDR3 has 15 residues. The CDR3 nucleotides are TGTGCCAGCAGCTGGGGTAGCGGGAGAGAGAATGAGCAGTTCTTC. Amino acids: CASSWGSGRENEQFF.

This clone turned up a few times. V usage is TRBV4-1 and J usage is TRBJ1-2; D perhaps matches TRBD1 (6 bases). Trimming removed 2 bases at V and 1 base at J, with 11 bases between. CDR3 length: 15 amino acids. Germline V gene data show CDR1 as MGHRA and CDR2 as YSYEKL. For the CDR3, the DNA is TGCGCCAGCAGCCAAACCGGGACACTTAACTATGGCTACACCTTC. Its protein is CASSQTGTLNYGYTF.

Only a few counts were recorded for this clone. In nucleotides, the CDR3 is TGTGCCAGCGGACCCCCGTTTAGGGTAGGAGATACGCAGTATTTT. Translating it yields CASGPPFRVGDTQYF. This chain joins TRBV7-5 and TRBJ2-3. TRBV7-5 constitutes a pseudogene. The CDR3 is 15 residues long.

This clone was seen a few times. V usage is TRBV11-3 and J usage is TRBJ1-1; D not resolved. The length of the CDR3 is 14 residues. Trimming took 5 bases from V and 4 from J, leaving 14 bases between them. Germline V lookup: CDR1 SGHNT, CDR2 YENEEA. The CDR3 here is CASSQAGGGTEAFF. Written as DNA, the CDR3 is TGTGCCAGCAGCCAGGCCGGAGGAGGCACTGAAGCTTTCTTT.

The CDR3 region has the DNA TGCAGCGGTGACAGAGGGGGCACAGATACGCAGTATTTT. Translated: CSGDRGGTDTQYF. The chain is built from TRBV29-1 and TRBJ2-3; tentatively, D is TRBD1 or TRBD2 (5 bases each). The CDR3 spans 13 residues. In germline, CDR1 is SQVTM, CDR2 ANQGSEA. Trimming shortened V by 7 bases and J by 1 base, and 12 bases separated the two germline ends.

The chain couples TRBV11-3 to TRBJ2-1, with 16 positions matching TRBD2. The trim removed 5 bases at V and 12 bases at J, leaving 4 bases unmatched. Germline V gene lookup returns CDR1 SGHNT and CDR2 YENEEA. This CDR3 has 14 amino acids. The CDR3 sequence: CASSPGTSGRVQFF. The DNA of the CDR3 is TGTGCCAGCAGCCCCGGGACTAGCGGGAGGGTGCAGTTCTTC. Variable domain in full (rest from reference TRBV11-3 and TRBJ2-1): EAGVVQSPRYKIIEKKQPVAFWCNPISGHNTLYWYLQNLGQGPELLIRYENEEAVDDSQLPKDRFSAERLKGVDSTLKIQPAELGDSAVYLCASSPGTSGRVQFFGPGTRLTVL.